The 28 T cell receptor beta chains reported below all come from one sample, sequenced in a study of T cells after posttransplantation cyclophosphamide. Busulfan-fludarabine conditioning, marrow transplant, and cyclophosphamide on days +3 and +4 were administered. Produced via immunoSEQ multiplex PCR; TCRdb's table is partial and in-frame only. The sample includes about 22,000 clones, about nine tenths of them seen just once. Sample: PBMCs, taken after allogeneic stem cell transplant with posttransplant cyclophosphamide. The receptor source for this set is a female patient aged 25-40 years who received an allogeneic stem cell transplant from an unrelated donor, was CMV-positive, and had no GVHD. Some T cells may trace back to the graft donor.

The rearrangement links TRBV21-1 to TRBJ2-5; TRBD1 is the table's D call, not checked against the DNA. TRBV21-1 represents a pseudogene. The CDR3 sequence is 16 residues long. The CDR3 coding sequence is TGTGCCAGCAGCAAAGCGGGGACAGGGTGGCAAGAGACCCAGTACTTC. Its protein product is CASSKAGTGWQETQYF.

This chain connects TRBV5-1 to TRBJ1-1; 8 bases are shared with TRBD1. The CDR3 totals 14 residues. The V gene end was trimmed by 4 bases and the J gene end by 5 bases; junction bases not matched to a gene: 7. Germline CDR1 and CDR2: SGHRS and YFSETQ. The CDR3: CASSRTGPETEAFF. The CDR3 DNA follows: TGCGCCAGCAGCAGGACAGGGCCGGAAACTGAAGCTTTCTTT.

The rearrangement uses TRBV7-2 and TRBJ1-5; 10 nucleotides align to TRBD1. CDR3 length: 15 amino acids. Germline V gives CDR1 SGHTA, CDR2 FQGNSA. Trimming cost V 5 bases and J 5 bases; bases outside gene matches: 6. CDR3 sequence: CASSQGQGRHQPQHF. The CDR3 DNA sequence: TGTGCCAGCAGCCAGGGACAGGGGAGGCATCAGCCCCAGCATTTT.

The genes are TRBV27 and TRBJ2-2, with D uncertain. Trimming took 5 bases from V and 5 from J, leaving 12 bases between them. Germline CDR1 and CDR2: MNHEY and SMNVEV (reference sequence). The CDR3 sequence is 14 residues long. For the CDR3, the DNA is TGTGCCAGCAGTCCCCTGCGAGAGACCGGGGAGCTGTTTTTT. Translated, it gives CASSPLRETGELFF.

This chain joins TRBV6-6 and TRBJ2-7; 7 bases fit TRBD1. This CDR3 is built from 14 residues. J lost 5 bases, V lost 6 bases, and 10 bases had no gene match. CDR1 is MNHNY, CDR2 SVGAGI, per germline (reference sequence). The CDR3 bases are TGTGCCAGCAGCCCGGTACAGGGGAACCACGAGCAGTACTTC. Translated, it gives CASSPVQGNHEQYF.

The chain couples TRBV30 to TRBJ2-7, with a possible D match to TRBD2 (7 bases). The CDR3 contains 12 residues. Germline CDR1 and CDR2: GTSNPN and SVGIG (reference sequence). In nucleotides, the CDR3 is TGTGCGGCGGGGGCGTTTTCCTACGAGCAGTACTTC. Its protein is CAAGAFSYEQYF.

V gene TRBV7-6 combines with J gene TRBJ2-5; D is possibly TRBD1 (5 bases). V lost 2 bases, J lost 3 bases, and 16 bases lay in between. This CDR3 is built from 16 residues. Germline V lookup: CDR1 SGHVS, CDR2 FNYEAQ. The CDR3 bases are TGTGCCAGCAGCTTACACCACAGGCCCCGGGAAGAGACCCAGTACTTC. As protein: CASSLHHRPREETQYF.

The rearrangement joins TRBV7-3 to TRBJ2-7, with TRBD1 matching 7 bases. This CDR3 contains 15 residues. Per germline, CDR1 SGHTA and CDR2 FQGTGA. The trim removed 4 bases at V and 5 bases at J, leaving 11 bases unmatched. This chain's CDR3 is CASSSTGFPTDEQYF. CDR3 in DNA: TGTGCCAGCAGCTCGACAGGGTTCCCTACGGACGAGCAGTACTTC.

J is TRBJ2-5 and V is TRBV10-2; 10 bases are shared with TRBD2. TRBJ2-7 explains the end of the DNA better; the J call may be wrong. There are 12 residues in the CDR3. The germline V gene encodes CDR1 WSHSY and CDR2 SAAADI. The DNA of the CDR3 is TGCGCCAGCACTAGCGGGGGCTACGAGCAGTACTTC. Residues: CASTSGGYEQYF.

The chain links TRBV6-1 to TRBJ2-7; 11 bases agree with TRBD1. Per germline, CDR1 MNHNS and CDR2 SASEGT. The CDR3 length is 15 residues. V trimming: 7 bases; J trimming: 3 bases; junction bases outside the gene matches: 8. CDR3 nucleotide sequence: TGTGCCAGCAACAACAGGGACAGGGGGTACTACGAGCAGTACTTC. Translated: CASNNRDRGYYEQYF.

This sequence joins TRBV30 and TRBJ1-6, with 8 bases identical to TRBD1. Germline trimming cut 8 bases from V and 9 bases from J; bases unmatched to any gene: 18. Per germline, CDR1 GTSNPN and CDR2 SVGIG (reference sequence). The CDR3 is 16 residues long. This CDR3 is CASLRDRGVKGSPLHF. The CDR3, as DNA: TGTGCCAGTTTACGTGACAGGGGAGTAAAGGGTTCACCCCTCCACTTT.

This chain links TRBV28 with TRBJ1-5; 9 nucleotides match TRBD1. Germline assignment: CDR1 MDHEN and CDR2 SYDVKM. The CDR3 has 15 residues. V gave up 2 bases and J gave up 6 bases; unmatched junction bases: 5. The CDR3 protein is CASSLRQGVRQPQHF. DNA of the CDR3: TGTGCCAGCAGTTTAAGACAGGGGGTACGTCAGCCCCAGCATTTT.

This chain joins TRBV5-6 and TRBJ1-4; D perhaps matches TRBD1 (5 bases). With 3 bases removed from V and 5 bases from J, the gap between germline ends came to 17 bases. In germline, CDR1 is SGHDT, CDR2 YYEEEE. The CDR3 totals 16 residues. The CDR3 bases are TGTGCCAGCAGCTGGGGGGGGTTGCACCAGAATGAAAAACTGTTTTTT. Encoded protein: CASSWGGLHQNEKLFF.

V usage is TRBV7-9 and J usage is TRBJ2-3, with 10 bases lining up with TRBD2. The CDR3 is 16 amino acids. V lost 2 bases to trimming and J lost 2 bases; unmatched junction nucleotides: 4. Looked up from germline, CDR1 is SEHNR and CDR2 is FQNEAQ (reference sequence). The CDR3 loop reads CASSLSSGGYTDTQYF. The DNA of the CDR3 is TGTGCCAGCAGCTTATCTAGCGGGGGTTACACAGATACGCAGTATTTT.

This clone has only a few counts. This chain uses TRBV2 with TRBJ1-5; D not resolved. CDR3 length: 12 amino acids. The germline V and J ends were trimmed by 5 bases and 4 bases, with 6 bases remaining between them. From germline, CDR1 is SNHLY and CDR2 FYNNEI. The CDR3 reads CASSLQNQPQHF. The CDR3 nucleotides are TGTGCCAGCAGTCTACAGAATCAGCCCCAGCATTTT. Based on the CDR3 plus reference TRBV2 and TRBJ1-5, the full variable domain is EPEVTQTPSHQVTQMGQEVILRCVPISNHLYFYWYRQILGQKVEFLVSFYNNEISEKSEIFDDQFSVERPDGSNFTLKIRSTKLEDSAMYFCASSLQNQPQHFGDGTRLSIL.

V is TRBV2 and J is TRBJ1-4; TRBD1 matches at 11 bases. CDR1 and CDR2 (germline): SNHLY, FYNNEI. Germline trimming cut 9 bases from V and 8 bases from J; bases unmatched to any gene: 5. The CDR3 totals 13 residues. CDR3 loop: CASTGTGGEKLFF. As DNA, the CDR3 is TGTGCCAGTACCGGGACAGGGGGGGAAAAACTGTTTTTT.

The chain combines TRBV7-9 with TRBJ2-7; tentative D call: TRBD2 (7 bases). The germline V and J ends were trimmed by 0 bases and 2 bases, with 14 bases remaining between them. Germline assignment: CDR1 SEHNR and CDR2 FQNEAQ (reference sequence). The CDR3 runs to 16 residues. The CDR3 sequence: CASSLARGQPPYEQYF. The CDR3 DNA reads TGTGCCAGCAGCTTAGCGCGGGGGCAACCCCCCTACGAGCAGTACTTC.

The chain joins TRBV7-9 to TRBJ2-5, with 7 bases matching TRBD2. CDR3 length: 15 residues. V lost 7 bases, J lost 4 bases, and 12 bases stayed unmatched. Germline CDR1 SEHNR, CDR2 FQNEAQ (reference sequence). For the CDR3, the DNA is TGTGCCAGCACCACGTGGGGAGGGGATGGAGAGACCCAGTACTTC. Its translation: CASTTWGGDGETQYF.

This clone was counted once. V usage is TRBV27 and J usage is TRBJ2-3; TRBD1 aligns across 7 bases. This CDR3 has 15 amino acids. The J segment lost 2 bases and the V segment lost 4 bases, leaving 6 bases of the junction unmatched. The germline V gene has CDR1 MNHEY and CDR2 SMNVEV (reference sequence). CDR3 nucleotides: TGTGCCAGCAGTTCCAGACAGGGATACACAGATACGCAGTATTTT. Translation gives CASSSRQGYTDTQYF.

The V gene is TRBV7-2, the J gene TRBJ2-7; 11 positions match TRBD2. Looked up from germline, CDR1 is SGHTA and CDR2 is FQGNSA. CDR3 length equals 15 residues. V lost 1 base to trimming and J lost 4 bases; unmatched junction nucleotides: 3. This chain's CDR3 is CASSLGGLAVYEQYF. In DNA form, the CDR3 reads TGTGCCAGCAGCTTAGGGGGACTAGCGGTGTACGAGCAGTACTTC.

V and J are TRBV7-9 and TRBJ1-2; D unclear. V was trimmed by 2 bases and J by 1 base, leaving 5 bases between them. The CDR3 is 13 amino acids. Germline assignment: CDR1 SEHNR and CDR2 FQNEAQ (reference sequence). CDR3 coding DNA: TGTGCCAGCAGCTTACCCAGTAACTATGGCTACACCTTC. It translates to CASSLPSNYGYTF.

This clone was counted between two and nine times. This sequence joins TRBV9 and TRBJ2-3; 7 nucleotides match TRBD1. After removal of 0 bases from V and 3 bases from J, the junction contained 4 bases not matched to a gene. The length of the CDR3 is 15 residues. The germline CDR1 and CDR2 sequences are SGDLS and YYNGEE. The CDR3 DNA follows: TGTGCCAGCAGCGTAGGGGGCAGGGGGACAGATACGCAGTATTTT. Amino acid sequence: CASSVGGRGTDTQYF.

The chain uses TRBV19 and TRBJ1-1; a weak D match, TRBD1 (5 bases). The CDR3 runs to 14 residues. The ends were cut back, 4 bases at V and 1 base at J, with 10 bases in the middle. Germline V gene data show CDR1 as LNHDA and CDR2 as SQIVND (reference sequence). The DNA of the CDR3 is TGTGCCAGTAGTACCGGACAATCGAACACTGAAGCTTTCTTT. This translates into CASSTGQSNTEAFF.

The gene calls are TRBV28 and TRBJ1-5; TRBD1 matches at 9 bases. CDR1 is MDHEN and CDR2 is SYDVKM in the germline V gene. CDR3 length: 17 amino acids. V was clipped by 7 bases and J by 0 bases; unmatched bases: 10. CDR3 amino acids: CASKDRGTTYSNQPQHF. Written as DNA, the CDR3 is TGTGCCAGCAAAGACAGGGGGACCACATATAGCAATCAGCCCCAGCATTTT.

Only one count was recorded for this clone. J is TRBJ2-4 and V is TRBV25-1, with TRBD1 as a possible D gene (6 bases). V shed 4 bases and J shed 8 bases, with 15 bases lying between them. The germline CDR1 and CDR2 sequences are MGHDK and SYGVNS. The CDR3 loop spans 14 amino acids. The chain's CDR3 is CASSADRPPDIQYF. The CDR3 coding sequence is TGTGCCAGCAGTGCCGACAGGCCTCCTGACATTCAGTACTTC.

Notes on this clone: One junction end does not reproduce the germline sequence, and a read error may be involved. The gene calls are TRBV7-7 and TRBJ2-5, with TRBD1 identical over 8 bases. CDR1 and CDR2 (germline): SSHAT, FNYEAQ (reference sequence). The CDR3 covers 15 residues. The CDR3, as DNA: TGTGCTAGCAGCCCAAACAGGGGGTCCCAAGAGACCCAGTACTTC. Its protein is CASSPNRGSQETQYF.

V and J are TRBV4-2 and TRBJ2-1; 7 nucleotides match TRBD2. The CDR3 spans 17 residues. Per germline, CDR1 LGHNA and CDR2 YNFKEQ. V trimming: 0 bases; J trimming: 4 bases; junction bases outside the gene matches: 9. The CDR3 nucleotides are TGTGCCAGCAGCCAAGACCAGGCCCTAGCGGCATACAATGAGCAGTTCTTC. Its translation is CASSQDQALAAYNEQFF.

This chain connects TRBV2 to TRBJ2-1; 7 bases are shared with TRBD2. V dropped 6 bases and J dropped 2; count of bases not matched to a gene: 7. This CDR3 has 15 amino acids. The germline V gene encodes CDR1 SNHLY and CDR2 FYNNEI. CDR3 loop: CASSGAGPPYNEQFF. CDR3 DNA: TGTGCCAGCAGCGGAGCGGGGCCCCCCTACAATGAGCAGTTCTTC.